The entry below gives a single T cell receptor (beta chain) sequence along with its context. In Seattle, patients joined the study during active infection and were tracked longitudinally. The data are from a study of blood T cell repertoires in COVID-19. As for the study in general: Acute and convalescent COVID-19 specimens originated in the United States, Italy and Spain. T cells, B-cell-depleted T cells, or PBMCs supplied cDNA or gDNA.

In the original analysis: Estimation of nucleated cell counts relied on the amplification of reference gene primers. Profiled with immunoSEQ multiplex PCR; TCRdb holds only in-frame clones, not every one. The V and J calls and clone size were taken over from that table, and D and trimming were inferred from the DNA. The profile shows under 75,000 clones, 72% of them singletons. This CDR3 has 14 amino acids. V dropped 8 bases and J dropped 7 bases, with 17 bases sitting between them. CDR1 and CDR2 from the germline V gene are SGHNT and YENEEA. V usage is TRBV11-3 and J usage is TRBJ1-4; D is possibly TRBD1 (6 bases). The sequenced material came from peripheral blood. This sequence originates from a woman in her 70s with COVID-19, enrolled during active disease. The CDR3 reads CASAPGGPGEKLFF. The CDR3, as DNA: TGTGCCAGCGCTCCGGGGGGGCCGGGTGAAAAACTGTTTTTT.